Described below is a single T cell receptor (beta chain) sequence and its context. Generated by immunoSEQ multiplex PCR, the TCRdb table keeps only in-frame clones and is missing some. This repertoire shows 120,000 to 150,000 clones, approximately 78% found once; its top ten account for around 4.1%. These data come from a study of T cell responses to AZD1222 COVID-19 vaccine. The sample here was peripheral blood, taken on day 0 of MenACWY control vaccination. This sequence originates from an adult in good health.

CDR3 protein: CASSSGQGSYNEQFF. The CDR3, as DNA: TGTGCCAGCAGCTCGGGACAGGGTTCCTACAATGAGCAGTTCTTC. V is TRBV5-5 and J is TRBJ2-1; 9 bases are shared with TRBD1. Germline V CDR1 and CDR2: SGHKS, YYEKEE (reference sequence). The CDR3 contains 15 residues. The ends lost 3 bases at V and 1 base at J; junction bases unmatched: 2. Full variable domain (remainder filled in from reference TRBV5-5 and TRBJ2-1): DAGVTQSPTHLIKTRGQQVTLRCSPISGHKSVSWYQQVLGQGPQFIFQYYEKEERGRGNFPDRFSARQFPNYSSELNVNALLLGDSALYLCASSSGQGSYNEQFFGPGTRLTVL.